The subject of this entry is one T cell receptor beta chain. The entry originates in a study of blood T cells in healthy people across ages. The authors ran a second PCR of 7 to 11 cycles using a sample-barcoded 5' primer and a J-beta primer mix. TCRdb reanalysed the 5' RACE reads using MiXCR and keeps one entry per CDR3 protein. The sample holds 870,000 or so distinct CDR3 sequences, around 30% seen once. This CDR3 has 13 amino acids. Germline V gives CDR1 SGHKS, CDR2 YYEKEE (reference sequence). Trimming shortened V by 5 bases and J by 3 bases, and 11 bases separated the two germline ends. The source material was blood. This chain links TRBV5-5 with TRBJ1-2; D not resolved. The sequence derives from a woman of 80 years or more in good health. The CDR3 DNA follows: TGTGCCAGCAGTCGGGTTTCTGACTATGGCTACACCTTC. This sequence encodes CASSRVSDYGYTF.